This entry concerns a single T cell receptor (beta chain). This sample is part of a study of blood T cell repertoires in COVID-19. Study-wide context: Collection of acute and convalescent COVID-19 samples took place in the United States, Italy and Spain. From T cells, B-cell-depleted T cells, or PBMCs came the material, which was cDNA or gDNA.

The V gene end was trimmed by 3 bases and the J gene end by 5 bases; junction bases not matched to a gene: 13. Germline-derived CDR1 and CDR2 are SGHDT and YYEEEE. This CDR3 contains 16 residues. As originally analysed: Estimation of nucleated cell counts relied on the amplification of reference gene primers. The method was immunoSEQ multiplex PCR; TCRdb's version includes in-frame clones alone and lacks a portion of them. V and J calls and clone size are given by that table; D and trimming were obtained from the DNA. In the table there are about 84,000 clones, 83% of which are singletons. This chain connects TRBV5-6 to TRBJ2-5, with 7 bases matching TRBD1. Material for sequencing was peripheral blood. This clonotype was obtained from a woman aged 80 or over with acute or convalescent COVID-19. The CDR3 coding sequence is TGTGCCAGCAGCTCGGACGGGACAGTAGTTTACGAGACCCAGTACTTC. This translates into CASSSDGTVVYETQYF.